These 25 T cell receptor beta chains came from one sample sequenced in a study of T cell responses to AZD1222 COVID-19 vaccine. The repertoire was sequenced with immunoSEQ multiplex PCR; TCRdb's copy has only in-frame clones and lacks some. This table has approximately 200,000 clones, about 89% appearing once. The sequenced sample was peripheral blood, obtained 28 days after the second AZD1222 dose. These receptors originate from an adult who received the AZD1222 COVID-19 vaccine.

The gene calls are TRBV5-1 and TRBJ2-2, with a tentative D call TRBD1 (6 bases). This CDR3 comprises 14 residues. Germline-derived CDR1 and CDR2 are SGHRS and YFSETQ. Trimming shortened V by 4 bases and J by 4 bases, and 11 bases separated the two germline ends. The CDR3 here is CASSTGLSTGELFF. The CDR3 nucleotides read TGCGCCAGCAGCACAGGGTTGAGCACCGGGGAGCTGTTTTTT.

The rearrangement uses TRBV15 and TRBJ1-1; D not resolved. V was clipped by 3 bases and J by 8 bases, with 10 bases between them. This CDR3 spans 12 amino acids. From germline, CDR1 is LNHNV and CDR2 YYDKDF (reference sequence). DNA of the CDR3: TGTGCCACCAGCAGGACGGAGTCAGAAGCTTTCTTT. Translation: CATSRTESEAFF.

This clone was counted a single time. This rearrangement joins TRBV7-3 to TRBJ2-2; 9 bases are a match to TRBD1. There are 17 residues in the CDR3. V lost 3 bases and J lost 5; bases outside the gene matches: 10. The germline CDR1 and CDR2 sequences are SGHTA and FQGTGA. CDR3 region: CASSLTPTGGGTGELFF. CDR3 bases: TGTGCCAGCAGCTTGACGCCGACAGGGGGTGGAACCGGGGAGCTGTTTTTT.

Notes on this clone: This sample also contains other DNA sequences that code for the same CDR3. The V and J genes are TRBV2 and TRBJ2-7; the match to TRBD1 covers 10 bases. This CDR3 spans 14 amino acids. Germline loops: CDR1 SNHLY, CDR2 FYNNEI. J lost 1 base, V lost 6 bases, and 3 bases had no gene match. This chain's CDR3 is CASRRTGGSYEQYF. Here the CDR3 DNA reads TGTGCCAGCAGAAGGACAGGGGGATCCTACGAGCAGTACTTC. Combining the CDR3 with reference TRBV2 and TRBJ2-7 gives the whole variable domain EPEVTQTPSHQVTQMGQEVILRCVPISNHLYFYWYRQILGQKVEFLVSFYNNEISEKSEIFDDQFSVERPDGSNFTLKIRSTKLEDSAMYFCASRRTGGSYEQYFGPGTRLTVT.

The chain couples TRBV28 to TRBJ2-7, with a tentative D call TRBD1 (7 bases). V was cut by 8 bases and J by 2 bases, with 13 bases left in between. This CDR3 is 13 amino acids long. Germline CDR1 and CDR2: MDHEN and SYDVKM. This CDR3 is CASGRDSPYEQYF. The DNA for the CDR3 is TGTGCCAGCGGGCGGGACAGCCCCTACGAGCAGTACTTC.

The V gene is TRBV11-2, the J gene TRBJ2-2; the D is unclear. Deletions cut 4 bases from V and 4 bases from J, with 7 bases between. This CDR3 is 13 amino acids long. Germline assignment: CDR1 SGHAT and CDR2 FQNNGV. The chain's CDR3 is CASSSYSTGELFF. The CDR3 DNA follows: TGTGCCAGCAGCTCATATTCCACCGGGGAGCTGTTTTTT.

This sequence joins TRBV3-1 (or the pseudogene TRBV3-2) and TRBJ2-7; possibly TRBD1 or TRBD2 for D (5 bases each). CDR3 length equals 14 residues. Germline V gene data show CDR1 as LGHDT and CDR2 as YNNKEL (reference sequence). V shed 3 bases and J shed 5 bases, with 14 bases lying between them. CDR3 residues: CASSHSTGGHEQYF. The CDR3 region has the DNA TGTGCCAGCAGCCATTCTACTGGGGGTCACGAGCAGTACTTC.

Written as DNA, the CDR3 is TGTGCCAGCAGCTTCTCTCGGGACAGGGCTGGAAACACCATATATTTT. Translation gives CASSFSRDRAGNTIYF. The chain uses TRBV7-2 and TRBJ1-3; 9 bases are a match to TRBD1. The CDR3 is made up of 16 amino acids. The V segment lost 3 bases and the J segment 2 bases; nucleotides outside the gene matches: 5. Germline V lookup: CDR1 SGHTA, CDR2 FQGNSA.

This clone was detected only once. The CDR3 region is CASSSEAGEQFF. CDR3 bases: TGTGCCAGCAGCTCCGAGGCGGGAGAGCAGTTCTTC. V and J are TRBV11-2 and TRBJ2-1, with a tentative D call TRBD2 (6 bases). V lost 4 bases, J lost 10 bases, and 11 bases lay in between. CDR3 size: 12 residues. Germline V lookup: CDR1 SGHAT, CDR2 FQNNGV. The full variable domain, completed using reference TRBV11-2 and TRBJ2-1, is EAGVAQSPRYKIIEKRQSVAFWCNPISGHATLYWYQQILGQGPKLLIQFQNNGVVDDSQLPKDRFSAERLKGVDSTLKIQPAKLEDSAVYLCASSSEAGEQFFGPGTRLTVL.

This clone occurred many times. The chain couples TRBV2 to TRBJ2-1; unclear D gene. In germline, CDR1 is SNHLY, CDR2 FYNNEI. The V end was cut by 2 bases, the J end by 4 bases, with 0 bases between. The CDR3 has 11 residues. The chain's CDR3 is CASSEYNEQFF. CDR3 coding DNA: TGTGCCAGCAGTGAATACAATGAGCAGTTCTTC.

The chain couples TRBV27 to TRBJ2-7; D gene unclear. Germline CDR1 MNHEY, CDR2 SMNVEV (reference sequence). The CDR3 contains 16 residues. V gave up 3 bases and J gave up 4 bases, with 19 bases separating them. This chain's CDR3 is CASSFCPGSARYEQYF. The CDR3, as DNA: TGTGCCAGCAGTTTCTGTCCCGGTTCAGCTAGATACGAGCAGTACTTC.

The V gene is TRBV27, the J gene TRBJ2-2, with 11 bases matching TRBD1. Germline loops: CDR1 MNHEY, CDR2 SMNVEV (reference sequence). The CDR3 has 16 amino acids. J was trimmed by 9 bases and V by 5 bases; bases with no gene match: 11. CDR3 DNA sequence: TGTGCCAGCAGTCGGGGGACAGGGGGTTCAGATAGGGAGCTGTTTTTT. Its translation is CASSRGTGGSDRELFF.

The gene calls are TRBV19 and TRBJ1-1, with no clear D. V was pared by 8 bases and J by 5 bases, with 18 bases between. Germline V gene lookup returns CDR1 LNHDA and CDR2 SQIVND (reference sequence). The CDR3 has 14 amino acids. The CDR3 is CASGNRDFSTEAFF. The CDR3 DNA is TGTGCCAGTGGGAATCGAGACTTTTCGACTGAAGCTTTCTTT. Full variable domain (rest looked up from reference TRBV19 and TRBJ1-1): DGGITQSPKYLFRKEGQNVTLSCEQNLNHDAMYWYRQDPGQGLRLIYYSQIVNDFQKGDIAEGYSVSREKKESFPLTVTSAQKNPTAFYLCASGNRDFSTEAFFGQGTRLTVV.

This CDR3 is CASSQEGGISYEQYF. For the CDR3, the DNA is TGTGCCAGCAGCCAAGAGGGGGGGATCTCCTACGAGCAGTACTTC. The chain recombines TRBV4-2 with TRBJ2-7; 7 nucleotides line up with TRBD2. CDR3 length: 15 residues. The V gene end was trimmed by 0 bases and the J gene end by 0 bases; junction bases not matched to a gene: 2. Germline V CDR1 and CDR2: LGHNA, YNFKEQ.

The table lists this clone with a few counts. V gene TRBV11-2 combines with J gene TRBJ1-6, with TRBD1 as a possible D gene (5 bases). The V end lost 5 bases, the J end lost 0 bases, and 14 bases lay between the germline ends. Germline V gene data show CDR1 as SGHAT and CDR2 as FQNNGV. This CDR3 region has 17 residues. CDR3 amino acids: CASSPGTWRSYNSPLHF. CDR3 sequence (DNA): TGTGCCAGCAGCCCGGGGACTTGGCGCTCCTATAATTCACCCCTCCACTTT.

V usage is TRBV10-1 and J usage is TRBJ2-3; TRBD1 is a possible D gene (6 bases). In germline, CDR1 is WNHNN, CDR2 SYGVQD (reference sequence). The CDR3 sequence is 15 residues long. The DNA for the CDR3 is TGCGCTATCATGAGTCGGCGGACAGTCACAGATACGCAGTATTTT. Amino acid sequence: CAIMSRRTVTDTQYF.

The chain is built from TRBV27 and TRBJ2-5, with D unresolved. V gave up 6 bases and J gave up 5 bases, with 13 bases separating them. The CDR3 is 13 amino acids. Germline V lookup: CDR1 MNHEY, CDR2 SMNVEV (reference sequence). CDR3 nucleotide sequence: TGTGCCAGCAGCCCCTTGGTCCGGGAGACCCAGTACTTC. This translates into CASSPLVRETQYF.

V is TRBV9 and J is TRBJ1-2; 8 nucleotides agree with TRBD1. The CDR3 is made up of 14 amino acids. CDR1 is SGDLS, CDR2 YYNGEE, per germline. Unmatched junction bases numbered 10, after V lost 4 bases and J lost 8 bases. The CDR3 sequence: CASSPGQGLTGYTF. In DNA, the CDR3 is TGTGCCAGCAGCCCCGGACAGGGTCTGACGGGCTACACCTTC.

The rearrangement links TRBV4-3 to TRBJ2-1, with TRBD2 identical over 7 bases. Germline CDR1 LGHNA, CDR2 YSLEER. J gave up 3 bases and V 1 base, and 6 bases lay outside the gene matches. This CDR3 has 16 residues. The chain's CDR3 is CASSQGTWTSYNEQFF. In nucleotides, the CDR3 is TGCGCCAGCAGCCAAGGAACCTGGACTAGCTACAATGAGCAGTTCTTC.

CDR3 region: CASSPGTGGSTDTQYF. CDR3 nucleotide sequence: TGTGCCAGCAGCCCCGGGACAGGGGGCAGCACAGATACGCAGTATTTT. V gene TRBV7-3 combines with J gene TRBJ2-3; 12 positions agree with TRBD1. CDR3 size: 16 residues. J lost 0 bases, V lost 5 bases, and 3 bases had no gene match. In germline, CDR1 is SGHTA, CDR2 FQGTGA.

The J gene is TRBJ2-5, the V gene TRBV14; D is perhaps TRBD2 (5 bases). The V end lost 3 bases, the J end lost 3 bases, and 11 bases lay between the germline ends. This CDR3 is built from 14 residues. The germline gives CDR1 SGHDN, CDR2 FVKESK. The CDR3 DNA is TGTGCCAGCAGCCATGGACGGGAAGAAGAGACCCAGTACTTC. As protein: CASSHGREEETQYF.

The chain joins TRBV1 to TRBJ1-2; the tabulated D call, TRBD1, remains unverified against the DNA. TRBV1 is deemed a pseudogene. The CDR3 runs to 16 residues. CDR3 in DNA: TGCACCAGCAGCCCCTTCGACAGATCGGGTTACTGTGGCTACACCTTC. Its translation: CTSSPFDRSGYCGYTF.

This clone was seen only once. V is TRBV9 and J is TRBJ2-7; TRBD1 matches at 9 bases. The length of the CDR3 is 16 residues. Losses at the gene ends were 3 bases for V and 3 bases for J; bases not matched to a gene: 10. Germline V gene lookup returns CDR1 SGDLS and CDR2 YYNGEE. This CDR3 reads CASSAFGTGFFYEQYF. The CDR3 nucleotides are TGTGCCAGCAGCGCATTCGGGACAGGGTTTTTCTACGAGCAGTACTTC. The full variable domain, with the rest looked up from reference TRBV9 and TRBJ2-7, is DSGVTQTPKHLITATGQRVTLRCSPRSGDLSVYWYQQSLDQGLQFLIQYYNGEERAKGNILERFSAQQFPDLHSELNLSSLELGDSALYFCASSAFGTGFFYEQYFGPGTRLTVT.

This sequence joins TRBV28 and TRBJ2-3; D unresolved. Germline assignment: CDR1 MDHEN and CDR2 SYDVKM. V was pared by 6 bases and J by 2 bases, with 12 bases between. This CDR3 spans 14 amino acids. This chain's CDR3 is CASSGYGDTDTQYF. The DNA of the CDR3 is TGTGCCAGCAGCGGGTATGGGGACACAGATACGCAGTATTTT.

The chain uses TRBV5-4 and TRBJ1-2, with TRBD1 as a possible D gene (5 bases). Trimming left V 0 bases short and J 7 bases short, with 13 bases between. The CDR3 extends over 14 amino acids. In germline, CDR1 is SGHNT, CDR2 YYREEE (reference sequence). CDR3 residues: CASSLDRREGGYTF. CDR3 in DNA: TGTGCCAGCAGCTTGGATCGCAGGGAGGGTGGCTACACCTTC. The full variable domain, rest sourced from reference TRBV5-4 and TRBJ1-2, is ETGVTQSPTHLIKTRGQQVTLRCSSQSGHNTVSWYQQALGQGPQFIFQYYREEENGRGNFPPRFSGLQFPNYSSELNVNALELDDSALYLCASSLDRREGGYTFGSGTRLTVV.